This passage covers 26 T cell receptor beta chains from one sample sequenced in a study of human T cells and chemical hapten exposure. MiXCR, run by TCRdb on the RACE reads, gives a single entry per CDR3 protein. The profile shows roughly 260,000 distinct CDR3 sequences, 8.6% of them singletons. Regarding time point: pre-sensitization, week 0. Treatment given: therapeutic diphenylcyclopropenone sensitization with weekly scalp DPC. Sequenced material: whole blood, taken in connection with sensitization to the hapten diphenylcyclopropenone (DPC). The receptors come from a woman in her forties with alopecia areata. Some clones in this sample may be carry-over from other donors' samples.

The V gene is TRBV5-8, the J gene TRBJ2-1, with D perhaps matching TRBD2 (6 bases). Germline V gene lookup returns CDR1 SGHTS and CDR2 YDEGEE. This CDR3 is 16 amino acids long. The V end lost 3 bases, the J end lost 2 bases, and 15 bases lay between the germline ends. CDR3 nucleotides: TGTGCCAGCAGCTCTCGGAGCGGGTTAGCCTACAATGAGCAGTTCTTC. Its protein is CASSSRSGLAYNEQFF. Full variable domain (outside the CDR3, taken from reference TRBV5-8 and TRBJ2-1): EAGVTQSPTHLIKTRGQQATLRCSPISGHTSVYWYQQALGLGLQFLLWYDEGEERNRGNFPPRFSGRQFPNYSSELNVNALELEDSALYLCASSSRSGLAYNEQFFGPGTRLTVL.

In this sample, this clonotype turned up a few times. The chain employs TRBV28 and TRBJ2-3; 8 nucleotides match TRBD2. This CDR3 is built from 15 residues. Germline trimming cut 6 bases from V and 0 bases from J; bases unmatched to any gene: 5. The germline CDR1 and CDR2 sequences are MDHEN and SYDVKM. The CDR3 region has the DNA TGTGCCAGCAGAACGGGAGGGCTCAGCACAGATACGCAGTATTTT. Translated: CASRTGGLSTDTQYF.

The chain joins TRBV12-3 or TRBV12-4 to TRBJ2-3; a weak D match, TRBD2 (7 bases). CDR3 length: 15 amino acids. Deletions cut 6 bases from V and 6 bases from J, with 19 bases between. This chain's CDR3 is CASSPLAERGDTQYF. CDR3 DNA: TGTGCCAGCAGCCCTCTAGCGGAGAGGGGGGATACGCAGTATTTT.

The table lists this clonotype with a few counts. The V gene is TRBV27, the J gene TRBJ2-7, with D perhaps TRBD2 (6 bases). There are 12 residues in the CDR3. Germline V lookup: CDR1 MNHEY, CDR2 SMNVEV (reference sequence). The germline V and J ends were trimmed by 4 bases and 6 bases, with 10 bases remaining between them. The CDR3 coding sequence is TGTGCCAGCAGTTCTCTGGGAGGCGAGCAGTACTTC. Translating it yields CASSSLGGEQYF.

The CDR3 loop is CASSLLGEKLFF. The CDR3 DNA reads as TGTGCCAGCAGTTTACTAGGGGAAAAACTGTTTTTT. J is TRBJ1-4 and V is TRBV28; D not certain. The CDR3 loop spans 12 amino acids. Germline-derived CDR1 and CDR2 are MDHEN and SYDVKM. Between the trimmed V and J ends, which lost 2 bases and 8 bases, there was a span of 6 bases.

In its sample, this clonotype was seen many times. The CDR3 sequence: CSARPGQGWEQYF. CDR3 nucleotides: TGCAGTGCTAGACCGGGACAGGGATGGGAGCAGTACTTC. This chain connects TRBV20-1 to TRBJ2-7, with TRBD1 matching 9 bases. Trimming cost V 2 bases and J 7 bases; bases outside gene matches: 6. Germline values: CDR1 DFQATT, CDR2 SNEGSKA (reference sequence). The CDR3 is 13 amino acids.

This clonotype was observed at least ten times. The chain links TRBV6-6 to TRBJ2-7, with D possibly TRBD2 on 6 matching bases. This CDR3 is 13 amino acids long. Trimming removed 5 bases at V and 4 bases at J, with 12 bases between. The germline CDR1 and CDR2 sequences are MNHNY and SVGAGI (reference sequence). The CDR3: CASSLILAYEQYF. The CDR3 coding sequence is TGTGCCAGCAGTCTCATTCTAGCGTACGAGCAGTACTTC.

Worth noting for this clonotype: Relative to the germline gene, one junction end is altered; a read error may explain this. The genes are TRBV7-2 and TRBJ1-6; 7 nucleotides match TRBD1. CDR1 SGHTA and CDR2 FQGNSA come from the germline V gene. CDR3 length: 15 amino acids. The CDR3: CASSSGQDYNSPLHF. The CDR3 DNA is TGTGCCAGCAGCTCCGGACAGGATTATAATTCACCTCTCCACTTT.

This chain uses TRBV12-3 or TRBV12-4 with TRBJ2-1; 10 bases fit TRBD2. The CDR3 length is 15 residues. The V segment lost 4 bases and the J segment 8 bases; nucleotides outside the gene matches: 8. The CDR3 loop reads CASSSLLAGWDEQFF. CDR3 nucleotides: TGTGCCAGCAGTTCTCTACTAGCGGGATGGGATGAGCAGTTCTTC.

This clonotype was seen only a few times. The rearrangement uses TRBV10-3 and TRBJ1-2, with TRBD1 matching over 9 bases. Trimming at V came to 6 bases and at J to 3 bases, leaving 5 bases not matched to a gene. Germline V gene data show CDR1 as ENHRY and CDR2 as SYGVKD. This CDR3 is 14 amino acids long. Written as DNA, the CDR3 is TGTGCCATCAGGGCACAGGGGGCGGACTATGGCTACACCTTC. It translates to CAIRAQGADYGYTF.

This sequence joins TRBV7-2 and TRBJ2-2, with a tentative D call TRBD1 (5 bases). CDR3 length: 17 residues. Germline CDR1 and CDR2: SGHTA and FQGNSA. Trimming shortened V by 5 bases and J by 0 bases, and 16 bases separated the two germline ends. CDR3 coding DNA: TGTGCCAGCAGCACCTTCTGGGGCAGCTCGAACACCGGGGAGCTGTTTTTT. This translates into CASSTFWGSSNTGELFF.

This clonotype was counted at least ten times. The chain has TRBV12-3 or TRBV12-4 and TRBJ2-7, with 14 bases aligning to TRBD2. The CDR3 sequence is 15 residues long. Trimming at V came to 5 bases and at J to 4 bases, leaving 4 bases not matched to a gene. CDR3 amino acids: CASSPGLAGGYEQYF. The CDR3 DNA follows: TGTGCCAGCAGTCCCGGACTAGCGGGAGGATACGAGCAGTACTTC.

The V and J genes are TRBV29-1 and TRBJ2-1, with D perhaps TRBD2 (5 bases). CDR3 length: 11 amino acids. The V end lost 7 bases, the J end lost 8 bases, and 12 bases lay between the germline ends. Germline V CDR1 and CDR2: SQVTM, ANQGSEA. The CDR3 spells CSARPSHEQFF. The CDR3, as DNA: TGCAGCGCTCGCCCTAGCCATGAGCAGTTCTTC.

A few counts support this clonotype. The chain has TRBV6-6 and TRBJ1-2; weak D call: TRBD1 (5 bases). V was trimmed by 7 bases and J by 8 bases, leaving 14 bases between them. This CDR3 region has 12 residues. In germline, CDR1 is MNHNY, CDR2 SVGAGI (reference sequence). The CDR3 sequence is CASMGQRLGYTF. CDR3 sequence (DNA): TGTGCCAGCATGGGGCAACGTTTAGGCTACACCTTC.

The chain is built from TRBV29-1 and TRBJ2-7; a weak D match, TRBD2 (5 bases). The CDR3 has 12 amino acids. V lost 7 bases and J 4 bases, leaving 14 bases between the germline ends. Germline assignment: CDR1 SQVTM and CDR2 ANQGSEA. For the CDR3, the DNA is TGCAGCGCTAAATGGGAGTCGTACGAGCAGTACTTC. Translating it yields CSAKWESYEQYF.

There are a few counts of this clonotype. The J gene is TRBJ2-1, the V gene TRBV6-2 or TRBV6-3; TRBD2 aligns across 9 bases. The CDR3 contains 19 residues. Germline V CDR1 and CDR2: MNHEY, SVGEGT. The V segment lost 4 bases and the J segment 1 base; nucleotides outside the gene matches: 14. CDR3 sequence (DNA): TGTGCCAGCAGTTCAAGACTAGCGGCCACAAGGGTTTCCTACAATGAGCAGTTCTTC. As protein: CASSSRLAATRVSYNEQFF.

This clonotype has a handful of counts. This sequence joins TRBV6-5 and TRBJ2-3, with D possibly called TRBD1 or TRBD2 (6 bases each). CDR3 length: 18 amino acids. Germline CDR1 MNHEY, CDR2 SVGAGI. The V end lost 2 bases, the J end lost 0 bases, and 18 bases lay between the germline ends. CDR3 nucleotides: TGTGCCAGCAGTTACAGCCCAGCCGGGGGCCTTAGCACAGATACGCAGTATTTT. It is translated as CASSYSPAGGLSTDTQYF.

This clonotype was seen a few times. This sequence joins TRBV24-1 and TRBJ2-1, with TRBD2 matching over 11 bases. The CDR3 contains 18 residues. Germline V gene sequence: CDR1 KGHDR, CDR2 SFDVKD. J gave up 8 bases and V 3 bases, and 14 bases lay outside the gene matches. The CDR3 DNA reads as TGTGCCACCAGTGATACTATTCGGAGACTAGCGGGGAGGGATGAGCAGTTCTTC. This translates into CATSDTIRRLAGRDEQFF.

Ten or more counts support this clonotype. V usage is TRBV6-6 and J usage is TRBJ1-5; no clear D. Germline V lookup: CDR1 MNHNY, CDR2 SVGAGI (reference sequence). CDR3 length: 11 amino acids. Trimming removed 6 bases from V and 8 bases from J, with 8 bases in between. CDR3 nucleotides: TGTGCCAGCAGGAATTTGGAGCCCCAGCATTTT. Translating it yields CASRNLEPQHF.

The chain uses TRBV28 and TRBJ2-2; 12 bases agree with TRBD1. Germline V gives CDR1 MDHEN, CDR2 SYDVKM. This CDR3 is built from 15 residues. The V segment lost 4 bases and the J segment 8 bases; nucleotides outside the gene matches: 5. The CDR3 reads CASSSGTGGRGELFF. In DNA form, the CDR3 reads TGTGCCAGCAGTTCAGGGACAGGGGGCAGAGGGGAGCTGTTTTTT.

The chain recombines TRBV19 with TRBJ2-2; tentatively, D is TRBD1 or TRBD2 (5 bases each). CDR1 and CDR2 from the germline V gene are LNHDA and SQIVND (reference sequence). The CDR3 totals 15 residues. With 2 bases removed from V and 2 bases from J, the gap between germline ends came to 9 bases. The CDR3 spells CASSIWDHNTGELFF. The CDR3 region has the DNA TGTGCCAGTAGTATATGGGACCATAACACCGGGGAGCTGTTTTTT. Variable domain in full (rest from reference TRBV19 and TRBJ2-2): DGGITQSPKYLFRKEGQNVTLSCEQNLNHDAMYWYRQDPGQGLRLIYYSQIVNDFQKGDIAEGYSVSREKKESFPLTVTSAQKNPTAFYLCASSIWDHNTGELFFGEGSRLTVL.

The chain uses TRBV9 and TRBJ2-3; 11 positions match TRBD2. Germline loops: CDR1 SGDLS, CDR2 YYNGEE. The trim removed 0 bases at V and 2 bases at J, leaving 2 bases unmatched. There are 16 residues in the CDR3. The CDR3 is CASSVDSGRATDTQYF. The CDR3 nucleotides are TGTGCCAGCAGCGTAGATAGCGGGAGGGCCACAGATACGCAGTATTTT.

This clonotype was picked up a small number of times. The chain links TRBV7-9 to TRBJ1-1, with TRBD1 as a possible D gene (6 bases). V was pared by 7 bases and J by 11 bases, with 23 bases between. Looked up from germline, CDR1 is SEHNR and CDR2 is FQNEAQ (reference sequence). The CDR3 has 14 amino acids. The CDR3 DNA sequence: TGTGCCAGCACCCCTATATCGGGGGCGGAGTGGGCTTTCTTT. This codes for CASTPISGAEWAFF. Complete variable domain (other parts from reference TRBV7-9 and TRBJ1-1): DTGVSQNPRHKITKRGQNVTFRCDPISEHNRLYWYRQTLGQGPEFLTYFQNEAQLEKSRLLSDRFSAERPKGSFSTLEIQRTEQGDSAMYLCASTPISGAEWAFFGQGTRLTVV.

This clonotype was observed a handful of times. The chain uses TRBV9 and TRBJ2-3, with TRBD2 identical over 7 bases. The V gene's germline CDR1 is SGDLS and CDR2 YYNGEE. Trimming at V came to 8 bases and at J to 4 bases, leaving 13 bases not matched to a gene. The CDR3 loop spans 15 amino acids. The CDR3 region is CASSGEAGVSDTQYF. In DNA, the CDR3 is TGTGCCAGTTCCGGGGAGGCGGGAGTGTCAGATACGCAGTATTTT.

This chain links TRBV5-1 with TRBJ2-7, with D unclear. V was clipped by 0 bases and J by 3 bases, with 7 bases between them. Per germline, CDR1 SGHRS and CDR2 YFSETQ. The CDR3 loop spans 13 amino acids. The CDR3 nucleotides read TGCGCCAGCAGCTTGGTTGGCGACTACGAGCAGTACTTC. It encodes CASSLVGDYEQYF.

This clonotype was detected many times. The chain couples TRBV7-9 to TRBJ2-1, with 7 positions matching TRBD2. J gave up 6 bases and V 8 bases, and 4 bases lay outside the gene matches. Germline values: CDR1 SEHNR, CDR2 FQNEAQ (reference sequence). This CDR3 contains 12 residues. The CDR3 region is CASGGDANEQFF. CDR3 bases: TGTGCCAGCGGGGGGGACGCCAATGAGCAGTTCTTC.